The T cell receptor (beta chain) described here comes from a study of blood T cell repertoires in COVID-19. Across the whole study: Acute and convalescent COVID-19 specimens originated in the United States, Italy and Spain. From T cells, B-cell-depleted T cells, or PBMCs came the material, which was cDNA or gDNA.

Original methodology: Quantification of nucleated cells was approximated via reference gene primer amplification. Produced via immunoSEQ multiplex PCR; TCRdb's table is partial and in-frame only. V and J calls and clone size are those listed in that table; D and trimming were worked out from the DNA. The sample has more than 150,000 clones; approximately 80% are singletons. Details on this clone: The conserved closing phenylalanine or tryptophan is absent in this CDR3, likely reflecting a read error. The limits of the CDR3 on the DNA are not certain, so only TCRdb's listed CDR3 is given.

The CDR3 is 13 amino acids in total, end residues counted. Germline CDR1 MRHNA, CDR2 SNTAGT. The chain employs TRBV6-4 and TRBJ1-6; the table's D call, TRBD1, has no DNA check behind it. The TCR comes from a woman of 80 years or more with COVID-19, enrolled during active disease. Sequencing was carried out using peripheral blood. CDR3 in amino acids: CASSDSAGTGGSR.